Shown below are 30 T cell receptor beta chains from a single sample sequenced in a study of human T cells and chemical hapten exposure. Time point in this sample: pre-sensitization, week 0. Treatment: therapeutic diphenylcyclopropenone sensitization with weekly scalp DPC. TCRdb reprocessed the RACE reads with MiXCR, giving one entry per CDR3 protein. The table has some 110,000 distinct CDR3 sequences, around 12% seen once. The source material was whole blood, sampled in connection with sensitization to the hapten diphenylcyclopropenone (DPC). These receptors all stem from a woman aged 45-65 years with alopecia areata. Some clones in this sample may be carry-over from other donors' samples.

This clonotype has a handful of counts. This chain connects TRBV28 to TRBJ2-5, with D possibly matching TRBD2 (6 bases). The CDR3 is made up of 14 amino acids. CDR1 MDHEN and CDR2 SYDVKM come from the germline V gene. V lost 5 bases, J lost 1 base, and 11 bases lay in between. The CDR3 nucleotides are TGTGCCAGCAGTCTCTCGGGGGTCCAAGAGACCCAGTACTTC. It is translated as CASSLSGVQETQYF.

The V and J genes are TRBV4-2 and TRBJ1-5, with D possibly being TRBD1 (6 bases). Trimming removed 0 bases at V and 10 bases at J, with 16 bases between. CDR3 length: 15 residues. CDR1 is LGHNA and CDR2 is YNFKEQ in the germline V gene. CDR3 amino acids: CASSQEGAGAIPQHF. As DNA, the CDR3 is TGTGCCAGCAGCCAAGAGGGGGCAGGGGCGATTCCCCAGCATTTT.

The gene calls are TRBV28 and TRBJ1-4; D gene ambiguous. CDR3 length: 14 residues. V was pared by 3 bases and J by 8 bases, with 13 bases between. Looked up from germline, CDR1 is MDHEN and CDR2 is SYDVKM. The CDR3: CASSLVTMGEKLFF. The CDR3 DNA sequence: TGTGCCAGCAGTTTGGTCACCATGGGAGAAAAACTGTTTTTT.

In this sample, this clonotype turned up a few times. V usage is TRBV7-2 and J usage is TRBJ2-2; D is ambiguous. V lost 0 bases to trimming and J lost 4 bases, with 6 bases between them. This CDR3 region has 14 residues. Germline CDR1 reads SGHTA; CDR2 reads FQGNSA. This chain's CDR3 is CASSLAWTTGELFF. The CDR3 region has the DNA TGTGCCAGCAGCTTAGCGTGGACCACCGGGGAGCTGTTTTTT.

This chain connects TRBV29-1 to TRBJ2-7; a possible D gene is TRBD2 (5 bases). This CDR3 is 12 amino acids long. Trimming left V 6 bases short and J 0 bases short, with 9 bases between. The germline V gene encodes CDR1 SQVTM and CDR2 ANQGSEA. The CDR3 region is CSVKRDSYEQYF. DNA of the CDR3: TGCAGCGTGAAGAGGGACTCCTACGAGCAGTACTTC.

This clonotype appeared many times. The gene calls are TRBV2 and TRBJ1-6; D gene ambiguous. V lost 5 bases, J lost 0 bases, and 11 bases lay in between. CDR1 is SNHLY and CDR2 is FYNNEI in the germline V gene. This CDR3 contains 16 residues. This chain's CDR3 is CASSPLWSSYNSPLHF. The CDR3 DNA follows: TGTGCCAGCAGTCCTCTGTGGAGCTCCTATAATTCACCCCTCCACTTT. The full variable domain, with the rest looked up from reference TRBV2 and TRBJ1-6, is EPEVTQTPSHQVTQMGQEVILRCVPISNHLYFYWYRQILGQKVEFLVSFYNNEISEKSEIFDDQFSVERPDGSNFTLKIRSTKLEDSAMYFCASSPLWSSYNSPLHFGNGTRLTVT.

This clonotype showed up just a few times. The CDR3 here is CASSSSRGGESTDTQYF. CDR3 in DNA: TGTGCCAGCAGCTCATCACGCGGAGGGGAGAGCACAGATACGCAGTATTTT. The V gene is TRBV7-6, the J gene TRBJ2-3, with TRBD2 as a possible D gene (6 bases). Germline lookup yields CDR1 SGHVS and CDR2 FNYEAQ. CDR3 length equals 17 residues. Trimming removed 4 bases from V and 0 bases from J, with 17 bases in between.

This clonotype was seen ten or more times. V and J are TRBV4-3 and TRBJ1-1, with D possibly being TRBD1 (5 bases). Deletions cut 4 bases from V and 3 bases from J, with 15 bases between. Germline CDR1 and CDR2: LGHNA and YSLEER. The CDR3 is 15 residues long. CDR3 DNA sequence: TGCGCCAGCAGCCCCGGGGGGGACCGAGACACTGAAGCTTTCTTT. Translation gives CASSPGGDRDTEAFF.

The chain couples TRBV4-2 to TRBJ2-6; no definite D call. Germline values: CDR1 LGHNA, CDR2 YNFKEQ. The CDR3 loop spans 16 amino acids. The V gene lost 1 base and the J gene lost 0 bases, with 7 bases spanning the gap. CDR3 in amino acids: CASSQALNSGANVLTF. CDR3 sequence (DNA): TGTGCCAGCAGCCAAGCACTAAACTCTGGGGCCAACGTCCTGACTTTC.

This clonotype was counted between two and nine times. The gene calls are TRBV5-1 and TRBJ2-3; D may be TRBD2 (6 bases). Germline V gives CDR1 SGHRS, CDR2 YFSETQ. The CDR3 extends over 16 amino acids. V shed 4 bases and J shed 0 bases, with 15 bases lying between them. The CDR3 reads CASSAAFSGSTDTQYF. CDR3 coding DNA: TGCGCCAGCAGCGCGGCTTTCAGCGGGAGCACAGATACGCAGTATTTT.

This chain connects TRBV5-1 to TRBJ2-7, with D perhaps matching TRBD2 (5 bases). The CDR3 has 16 amino acids. V shed 0 bases and J shed 0 bases, with 13 bases lying between them. Germline assignment: CDR1 SGHRS and CDR2 YFSETQ. DNA for the CDR3: TGCGCCAGCAGCTTGGCGGCGGGTACCAGCTCCTACGAGCAGTACTTC. It encodes CASSLAAGTSSYEQYF.

In this sample, this clonotype turned up many times. The chain couples TRBV10-2 to TRBJ2-6; the D gene is possibly TRBD2 (5 bases). Germline V lookup: CDR1 WSHSY, CDR2 SAAADI. The length of the CDR3 is 17 residues. V dropped 1 base and J dropped 1 base, with 11 bases sitting between them. The DNA of the CDR3 is TGCGCCAGCAGTGAGTTCAGCGGAGATTCTGGGGCCAACGTCCTGACTTTC. Translated, it gives CASSEFSGDSGANVLTF.

In this sample, this clonotype turned up a few times. V and J are TRBV5-1 and TRBJ2-1, with no clear D. The CDR3 consists of 15 residues. Germline CDR1 and CDR2: SGHRS and YFSETQ. V gave up 0 bases and J gave up 6 bases, with 13 bases separating them. CDR3 nucleotide sequence: TGCGCCAGCAGCTTGGACGTGGAACCCGGCAATGAGCAGTTCTTC. Protein product: CASSLDVEPGNEQFF. Full variable domain (remainder filled in from reference TRBV5-1 and TRBJ2-1): KAGVTQTPRYLIKTRGQQVTLSCSPISGHRSVSWYQQTPGQGLQFLFEYFSETQRNKGNFPGRFSGRQFSNSRSEMNVSTLELGDSALYLCASSLDVEPGNEQFFGPGTRLTVL.

This clonotype has at least ten counts. The gene calls are TRBV12-3 or TRBV12-4 and TRBJ1-6, with a possible D match to TRBD1 (6 bases). Trimming removed 3 bases at V and 7 bases at J, with 13 bases between. This CDR3 is 15 amino acids long. CDR3 protein: CASSFNRVRNSPLHF. The CDR3, as DNA: TGTGCCAGCAGTTTCAACAGGGTTCGAAATTCACCCCTCCACTTT.

The V gene is TRBV6-1, the J gene TRBJ2-7; D is uncertain. Trimming stripped 8 bases from V and 1 base from J, with 21 bases between. CDR1 and CDR2 from the germline V gene are MNHNS and SASEGT. The CDR3 covers 16 residues. The CDR3 nucleotides are TGTGCCAGCTCCGGCGTTTTTGGTTTCGCTTCCTACGAGCAGTACTTC. This translates into CASSGVFGFASYEQYF.

This clonotype was counted only a few times. This chain links TRBV6-5 with TRBJ2-2; D unresolved. The CDR3 is 13 amino acids. Trimming stripped 1 base from V and 6 bases from J, with 6 bases between. Germline V gives CDR1 MNHEY, CDR2 SVGAGI. Written as DNA, the CDR3 is TGTGCCAGCAGTTACTTGCAGTCCGGGGAGCTGTTTTTT. Translating it yields CASSYLQSGELFF.

This clonotype was counted a few times. The rearrangement joins TRBV7-2 to TRBJ2-2; TRBD1 aligns across 11 bases. This CDR3 is built from 17 residues. The ends lost 5 bases at V and 1 base at J; junction bases unmatched: 6. Germline CDR1 and CDR2: SGHTA and FQGNSA. CDR3 nucleotides: TGTGCCAGCAGCCCCAGGGACAGGGGGTGGAACACCGGGGAGCTGTTTTTT. Translated: CASSPRDRGWNTGELFF.

This clonotype occurred a few times. The genes are TRBV20-1 and TRBJ2-1; 11 nucleotides agree with TRBD1. The CDR3 runs 16 residues. Trimming at V came to 0 bases and at J to 4 bases, leaving 5 bases not matched to a gene. Germline CDR1 reads DFQATT; CDR2 reads SNEGSKA (reference sequence). CDR3 in amino acids: CSARDTGTGGYNEQFF. The CDR3 DNA follows: TGCAGTGCTAGAGATACCGGGACAGGGGGATACAATGAGCAGTTCTTC.

The V gene is TRBV11-3, the J gene TRBJ2-1; D unresolved. The CDR3 contains 14 residues. Germline V lookup: CDR1 SGHNT, CDR2 YENEEA. V lost 6 bases, J lost 0 bases, and 9 bases lay in between. In DNA, the CDR3 is TGTGCCAGCAGTCCTTCGAGCTCCTACAATGAGCAGTTCTTC. Translation: CASSPSSSYNEQFF.

This clonotype was picked up a small number of times. The rearrangement links TRBV28 to TRBJ2-7, with 13 bases matching TRBD2. There are 15 residues in the CDR3. Trimming at V came to 3 bases and at J to 3 bases, leaving 2 bases not matched to a gene. CDR1 is MDHEN and CDR2 is SYDVKM in the germline V gene. The chain's CDR3 is CASSFGLAGVYEQYF. CDR3 coding DNA: TGTGCCAGCAGTTTCGGACTAGCGGGAGTCTACGAGCAGTACTTC.

The rearrangement joins TRBV20-1 to TRBJ1-1; the D gene is possibly TRBD1 (6 bases). Germline V gene data show CDR1 as DFQATT and CDR2 as SNEGSKA (reference sequence). V was clipped by 7 bases and J by 2 bases, with 14 bases between them. The CDR3 is made up of 13 amino acids. Written as DNA, the CDR3 is TGCAGTGTTAGGGGGTTACGCAACACTGAAGCTTTCTTT. It translates to CSVRGLRNTEAFF.

This clonotype occurred many times. The chain uses TRBV7-9 and TRBJ2-2; D not certain. The CDR3 is 14 residues long. Germline V gives CDR1 SEHNR, CDR2 FQNEAQ (reference sequence). Trimming left V 5 bases short and J 1 base short, with 8 bases between. The DNA of the CDR3 is TGTGCCAGCAGCCCAAGCAGGAACACCGGGGAGCTGTTTTTT. This gives the protein CASSPSRNTGELFF.

The chain uses TRBV9 and TRBJ2-6; D is uncertain. Trimming removed 7 bases at V and 0 bases at J, with 5 bases between. The germline gives CDR1 SGDLS, CDR2 YYNGEE. This CDR3 has 13 amino acids. The CDR3 nucleotides are TGTGCCAGCCGCCGCTCTGGGGCCAACGTCCTGACTTTC. Translation: CASRRSGANVLTF.

This clonotype was seen a few times. The chain uses TRBV12-3 or TRBV12-4 and TRBJ2-7; 14 nucleotides match TRBD2. The J segment lost 5 bases and the V segment lost 5 bases, leaving 11 bases of the junction unmatched. This CDR3 spans 17 amino acids. CDR3: CASSAPTGTSGRNEQYF. The CDR3 DNA reads as TGTGCCAGCAGTGCCCCGACCGGGACTAGCGGGAGAAACGAGCAGTACTTC.

This clonotype was detected a few times. V is TRBV20-1 and J is TRBJ1-2; no firm D call. This CDR3 is built from 9 residues. V lost 6 bases and J lost 6, with 5 bases in between. Germline CDR1 and CDR2: DFQATT and SNEGSKA (reference sequence). The CDR3 region is CSAENGYTF. The CDR3, as DNA: TGCAGTGCCGAAAATGGCTACACCTTC.

This sequence joins TRBV24-1 and TRBJ2-1; TRBD2 aligns across 7 bases. CDR3 length: 18 residues. Trimming at V came to 0 bases and at J to 4 bases, leaving 11 bases not matched to a gene. Germline lookup yields CDR1 KGHDR and CDR2 SFDVKD. CDR3: CATSDLPASGRGYNEQFF. For the CDR3, the DNA is TGTGCCACCAGTGATTTGCCGGCTAGCGGAAGGGGTTACAATGAGCAGTTCTTC.

This chain connects TRBV5-1 to TRBJ2-3; 11 nucleotides agree with TRBD2. J gave up 9 bases and V 5 bases, and 11 bases lay outside the gene matches. Germline CDR1 SGHRS, CDR2 YFSETQ. The CDR3 runs 15 residues. Here the CDR3 DNA reads TGCGCCAGCAGGCCCGGGACTAGCGGAAAAGGAACGCAGTATTTT. This translates into CASRPGTSGKGTQYF.

The rearrangement links TRBV23-1 to TRBJ2-7; no reliable D call. TRBV23-1 qualifies as an ORF whose function is uncertain. This CDR3 spans 11 amino acids. Trimming stripped 11 bases from V and 1 base from J, with 9 bases between. DNA of the CDR3: TGCGCCGGCCTGGGGTCCTACGAGCAGTACTTC. Its translation: CAGLGSYEQYF.

The V and J genes are TRBV7-6 and TRBJ2-7, with 10 bases aligning to TRBD2. The CDR3 contains 18 residues. Trimming took 1 base from V and 3 from J; bases not matched to a gene: 12. Germline CDR1 SGHVS, CDR2 FNYEAQ. The CDR3 is CASSLEGRGVAGGYEQYF. DNA of the CDR3: TGTGCCAGCAGCTTAGAGGGCCGTGGGGTAGCGGGGGGCTACGAGCAGTACTTC.

The chain joins TRBV6-1 to TRBJ1-2, with a tentative D call TRBD1 (5 bases). This CDR3 is 12 amino acids long. Trimming shortened V by 3 bases and J by 4 bases, and 6 bases separated the two germline ends. CDR1 is MNHNS and CDR2 is SASEGT in the germline V gene. DNA of the CDR3: TGTGCCAGCAGTGATGACAGCTATGGCTACACCTTC. Its protein product is CASSDDSYGYTF.